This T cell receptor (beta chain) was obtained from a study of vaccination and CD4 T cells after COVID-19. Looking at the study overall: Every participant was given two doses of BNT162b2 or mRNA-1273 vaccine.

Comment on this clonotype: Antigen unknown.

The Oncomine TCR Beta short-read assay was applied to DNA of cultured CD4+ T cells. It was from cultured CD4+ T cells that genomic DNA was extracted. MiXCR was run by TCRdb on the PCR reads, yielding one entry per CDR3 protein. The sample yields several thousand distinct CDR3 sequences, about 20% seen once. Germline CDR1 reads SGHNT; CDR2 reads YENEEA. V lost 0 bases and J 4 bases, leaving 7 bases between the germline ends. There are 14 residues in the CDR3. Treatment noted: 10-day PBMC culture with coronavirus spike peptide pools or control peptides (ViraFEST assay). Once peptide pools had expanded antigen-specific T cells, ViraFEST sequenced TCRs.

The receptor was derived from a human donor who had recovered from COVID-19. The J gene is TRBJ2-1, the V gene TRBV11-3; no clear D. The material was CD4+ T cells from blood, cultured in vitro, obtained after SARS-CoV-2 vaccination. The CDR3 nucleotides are TGTGCCAGCAGCTTAGATGGTGGGTACAATGAGCAGTTCTTC. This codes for CASSLDGGYNEQFF. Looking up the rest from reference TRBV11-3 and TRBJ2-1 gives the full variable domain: EAGVVQSPRYKIIEKKQPVAFWCNPISGHNTLYWYLQNLGQGPELLIRYENEEAVDDSQLPKDRFSAERLKGVDSTLKIQPAELGDSAVYLCASSLDGGYNEQFFGPGTRLTVL.